Listed here is a single TCR beta chain. No antigen is known for it. The V gene's germline CDR1 is MNHEY and CDR2 SMNVEV (reference sequence). Trimming cost V 3 bases and J 4 bases, with 10 bases left between them. This CDR3 comprises 13 residues. The protocol was immunoSEQ multiplex PCR, while the TCRdb copy is restricted to in-frame clones and leaves out a portion. The table shows 130,000 to 150,000 clones, with 85% to 95% occurring only once. The data were taken from a study of T cell responses to AZD1222 COVID-19 vaccine. General observations from the study: Spike-spanning, vaccine-associated CD4 TCRs were dominant at 160-218 and 743-854. The sample set comprised mostly white British donors with more females, and clonal diversity was possibly underestimated. Unmutated variant regions are reportedly the target of nearly half of TCRs that are spike-specific.

The chain carries TRBV27 and TRBJ2-7; D is unclear. The starting material was peripheral blood, obtained on day 0 of MenACWY control vaccination. This sequence originates from an adult in good health. CDR3 bases: TGTGCCAGCAGTTTGTATCGAGGTTACGAGCAGTACTTC. It translates to CASSLYRGYEQYF.